Shown below are 23 T cell receptor beta chains from a single sample sequenced in a study of OX40 agonist ivuxolimab in advanced cancers. Sequencing was performed with immunoSEQ multiplex PCR; in TCRdb, only in-frame clones are kept and a portion is missing. The table has 6,000 to 7,000 clones, about 80% seen once. Sequenced material: CD4+ or CD8+ T cells sorted from blood, taken in a trial of the OX40 agonist ivuxolimab. These receptors all stem from an adult with an advanced solid tumor such as melanoma, head and neck, liver or kidney cancer.

This chain connects TRBV18 to TRBJ2-2; possibly TRBD1 or TRBD2 for D (5 bases each). The CDR3 totals 15 residues. Trimming pared 2 bases from V and 0 bases from J, leaving 7 bases between. Per the germline V gene, CDR1 is KGHSH and CDR2 is LQKENI. The CDR3 is CASSPGGPNTGELFF. Written as DNA, the CDR3 is TGTGCCAGCTCACCAGGGGGACCGAACACCGGGGAGCTGTTTTTT.

The chain employs TRBV9 and TRBJ2-3; D ambiguous. V lost 0 bases, J lost 1 base, and 3 bases lay in between. Per germline, CDR1 SGDLS and CDR2 YYNGEE. The CDR3 extends over 13 amino acids. CDR3 nucleotides: TGTGCCAGCAGCGTAGTCCGCACAGATACGCAGTATTTT. Translated, it gives CASSVVRTDTQYF.

This chain links TRBV5-6 with TRBJ2-2, with unresolved D. The CDR3 is 15 residues long. The V gene's germline CDR1 is SGHDT and CDR2 YYEEEE. V was cut by 6 bases and J by 3 bases, with 15 bases left in between. This chain's CDR3 is CASTLSPADTGELFF. In DNA, the CDR3 is TGTGCCAGCACCTTAAGCCCCGCGGACACCGGGGAGCTGTTTTTT. Full variable domain (rest looked up from reference TRBV5-6 and TRBJ2-2): DAGVTQSPTHLIKTRGQQVTLRCSPKSGHDTVSWYQQALGQGPQFIFQYYEEEERQRGNFPDRFSGHQFPNYSSELNVNALLLGDSALYLCASTLSPADTGELFFGEGSRLTVL.

This sequence joins TRBV5-4 and TRBJ1-1; 8 bases map to TRBD1. The CDR3 totals 14 residues. The germline CDR1 and CDR2 sequences are SGHNT and YYREEE (reference sequence). Trimming took 4 bases from V and 1 from J; bases not matched to a gene: 3. The CDR3 DNA sequence: TGTGCCAGCAGCGAGACAGGGGAGAACACTGAAGCTTTCTTT. Amino acids: CASSETGENTEAFF.

The gene calls are TRBV7-9 and TRBJ2-3, with 7 positions matching TRBD1. Germline assignment: CDR1 SEHNR and CDR2 FQNEAQ (reference sequence). The CDR3 length is 15 residues. Trimming took 5 bases from V and 5 from J; bases not matched to a gene: 10. The CDR3 is CASSLSGPGGDTQYF. The CDR3, as DNA: TGTGCCAGCAGCCTCTCCGGCCCAGGGGGAGATACGCAGTATTTT.

As to this clone: A much larger clone lies one base from this, so it may be a read error. The V call is TRBV4-2, the J call TRBJ2-5; 9 bases line up with TRBD2. Germline-derived CDR1 and CDR2 are LGHNA and YNFKEQ. The CDR3 covers 15 residues. V lost 0 bases and J lost 1; bases outside the gene matches: 0. The CDR3 here is CASSQERGGQETQYF. The CDR3, as DNA: TGTGCCAGCAGCCAAGAGCGGGGGGGCCAAGAGACCCAGTACTTC.

By share, this clone ranks as medium-sized. The chain couples TRBV6-1 to TRBJ2-1, with TRBD2 matching over 11 bases. V shed 8 bases and J 9 bases; nucleotides not matched to a gene: 9. Germline CDR1 MNHNS, CDR2 SASEGT. This CDR3 contains 14 residues. For the CDR3, the DNA is TGTGCCAGCTCCATAGCGGGGGGGCAAAGTGAGCAGTTCTTC. It translates to CASSIAGGQSEQFF.

The chain has TRBV6-5 and TRBJ2-7; perhaps TRBD2 as D (6 bases). This CDR3 comprises 14 residues. V was trimmed by 0 bases and J by 3 bases, leaving 9 bases between them. CDR1 is MNHEY and CDR2 is SVGAGI in the germline V gene. CDR3 DNA sequence: TGTGCCAGCAGTTACTCAGGGACTTACTACGAGCAGTACTTC. The encoded protein is CASSYSGTYYEQYF.

The chain recombines TRBV29-1 with TRBJ2-3, with 7 nucleotides matching TRBD1. V was pared by 5 bases and J by 2 bases, with 4 bases of the junction left unmatched. Germline lookup yields CDR1 SQVTM and CDR2 ANQGSEA. CDR3 length: 13 amino acids. CDR3 nucleotides: TGCAGCGTTCGGGGACAGAACACAGATACGCAGTATTTT. It yields the protein CSVRGQNTDTQYF.

V and J are TRBV11-2 and TRBJ2-7; maybe TRBD2 (5 bases). The DNA end favors TRBJ2-5, so the J call may be wrong. Per germline, CDR1 SGHAT and CDR2 FQNNGV. This CDR3 is 15 amino acids long. The CDR3 DNA follows: TGTGCCAGCAGCGGGAGAGGGTTCCATAGGGAGACCCAGTACTTC. Its protein product is CASSGRGFHRETQYF.

CDR3 DNA: TGTGCCAGCAGCTTAGCATGGGGGTATGAGCAGTTCTTC. This sequence encodes CASSLAWGYEQFF. This chain joins TRBV7-6 and TRBJ2-1, with D perhaps matching TRBD1 or TRBD2 (5 bases each). The germline V gene has CDR1 SGHVS and CDR2 FNYEAQ. The CDR3 is 13 residues long. Trimming stripped 0 bases from V and 8 bases from J, with 8 bases between.

This sequence joins TRBV28 and TRBJ2-3; 10 bases match TRBD1. V lost 6 bases, J lost 3 bases, and 3 bases stayed unmatched. The CDR3 has 14 residues. CDR1 is MDHEN, CDR2 SYDVKM, per germline. CDR3 protein: CASSRDRGTDTQYF. The CDR3 DNA reads TGTGCCAGCAGCCGGGACAGGGGAACAGATACGCAGTATTTT.

The chain combines TRBV5-1 with TRBJ2-1; the D is unclear. Germline V gene data show CDR1 as SGHRS and CDR2 as YFSETQ. The V end lost 1 base, the J end lost 7 bases, and 15 bases lay between the germline ends. The CDR3 runs to 15 residues. CDR3 amino acids: CASSLLFPGLNEQFF. The CDR3 nucleotides read TGCGCCAGCAGCTTGTTATTTCCGGGCTTGAATGAGCAGTTCTTC. Using reference TRBV5-1 and TRBJ2-1 for the parts outside the CDR3, the full variable domain is KAGVTQTPRYLIKTRGQQVTLSCSPISGHRSVSWYQQTPGQGLQFLFEYFSETQRNKGNFPGRFSGRQFSNSRSEMNVSTLELGDSALYLCASSLLFPGLNEQFFGPGTRLTVL.

V is TRBV27 and J is TRBJ2-7, with D possibly matching TRBD1 (5 bases). This CDR3 has 11 amino acids. The V and J ends lost 6 bases and 6 bases respectively, with 9 bases between them. Germline V gene sequence: CDR1 MNHEY, CDR2 SMNVEV (reference sequence). The CDR3 coding sequence is TGTGCCAGCAGCCCTGACAGCGAGCAGTACTTC. Its translation is CASSPDSEQYF.

This clone is labeled as medium-sized. V usage is TRBV27 and J usage is TRBJ1-1; TRBD1 agrees at 8 bases. This CDR3 has 13 residues. Trimming cost V 6 bases and J 8 bases; bases outside gene matches: 8. Germline V gene lookup returns CDR1 MNHEY and CDR2 SMNVEV (reference sequence). CDR3 amino acids: CASRWGGQAEAFF. The CDR3 bases are TGTGCCAGCAGATGGGGGGGACAGGCAGAAGCTTTCTTT.

V and J are TRBV7-9 and TRBJ1-2, with 7 bases lining up with TRBD1. J gave up 8 bases and V 1 base, and 4 bases lay outside the gene matches. Germline values: CDR1 SEHNR, CDR2 FQNEAQ (reference sequence). The CDR3 extends over 13 amino acids. The CDR3 loop is CASSLGGDRGYTF. The CDR3, as DNA: TGTGCCAGCAGCTTAGGGGGGGACAGAGGCTACACCTTC.

This chain links TRBV18 with TRBJ2-2, with a weak D call TRBD2 (6 bases). The germline V and J ends were trimmed by 4 bases and 4 bases, with 22 bases remaining between them. Germline-derived CDR1 and CDR2 are KGHSH and LQKENI. This CDR3 has 18 residues. The CDR3 loop is CASSLFRPGGPLTGELFF. CDR3 bases: TGTGCCAGCTCACTATTCCGCCCTGGAGGGCCGCTCACCGGGGAGCTGTTTTTT.

The chain's CDR3 is CASSAGVGTGLTDTQYF. CDR3 sequence (DNA): TGTGCCAGCAGCGCCGGGGTGGGGACAGGGTTGACAGATACGCAGTATTTT. The rearrangement uses TRBV21-1 and TRBJ2-3; the table's D call, TRBD1, was not checked against the DNA. TRBV21-1 is described as a pseudogene. CDR3 length equals 17 residues.

In this sample, this clone turned up a few times. This sequence joins TRBV11-2 and TRBJ1-4; no clear D. The CDR3 covers 11 residues. The ends were cut back, 3 bases at V and 8 bases at J, with 4 bases in the middle. Germline CDR1 and CDR2: SGHAT and FQNNGV. CDR3 bases: TGTGCCAGCAGCTTCGGGGAAAAACTGTTTTTT. Translation gives CASSFGEKLFF.

This chain joins TRBV27 and TRBJ1-1; D ambiguous. There are 15 residues in the CDR3. CDR1 and CDR2 from the germline V gene are MNHEY and SMNVEV (reference sequence). Trimming pared 2 bases from V and 0 bases from J, leaving 10 bases between. The CDR3 loop is CASSLLPPMNTEAFF. The DNA of the CDR3 is TGTGCCAGCAGTTTACTGCCGCCCATGAACACTGAAGCTTTCTTT.

Notes on this clone: At the DNA level, this CDR3 is encoded by other sequences in the same sample as well. V and J are TRBV9 and TRBJ2-5, with a weak D call TRBD2 (5 bases). Germline-derived CDR1 and CDR2 are SGDLS and YYNGEE. V lost 0 bases, J lost 5 bases, and 8 bases lay in between. The CDR3 totals 13 residues. The CDR3 protein is CASSVARGETQYF. The CDR3 DNA follows: TGTGCCAGCAGCGTAGCCCGCGGGGAGACCCAGTACTTC.

V is TRBV7-2 and J is TRBJ2-4; D remains unclear. Germline values: CDR1 SGHTA, CDR2 FQGNSA. The CDR3 is 14 amino acids. V gave up 1 base and J gave up 2 bases, with 6 bases separating them. Here the CDR3 reads CASSLDSPKNIQYF. In DNA, the CDR3 is TGTGCCAGCAGCTTAGACTCCCCCAAAAACATTCAGTACTTC.

CDR3 nucleotides: TGCAGCGTTGAGTTCCCAGAGGGCGAGCAGTACTTC. Its protein product is CSVEFPEGEQYF. The V and J genes are TRBV29-1 and TRBJ2-7; D is possibly TRBD2 (5 bases). Trimming pared 3 bases from V and 6 bases from J, leaving 12 bases between. Germline CDR1 SQVTM, CDR2 ANQGSEA. The CDR3 sequence is 12 residues long.